Detailed here is one T cell receptor beta chain. Its antigen is not known. This specimen belongs to a study of cytomegalovirus exposure and HLA in healthy donors. Background on the study: Falling in the Caucasian-associated ancestry cluster were 81% of 350 to 400 genotyped donors. General observations from the study: With DRB1 most and HLA-C fewest, TCR association rates differed between HLA loci in a later analysis.

The CDR3 loop spans 12 amino acids. Germline V gene lookup returns CDR1 ENHRY and CDR2 SYGVKD. Trimming stripped 0 bases from V and 8 bases from J, with 7 bases between. Vbeta (60) and Jbeta (13) primers were used in the PCR. Method: immunoSEQ multiplex PCR; TCRdb's copy keeps in-frame clones and lacks some. This sample yields roughly 150,000 clones, of which more than 60% are seen a single time; more than 9% belongs to the top ten. This TCR was recovered from a man between 25 and 39 years old in good health and CMV-seropositive. The chain has TRBV10-3 and TRBJ1-1; TRBD1 is a possible D gene (5 bases). The sequencing sample was made of PBMCs. For the CDR3, the DNA is TGTGCCATCAGTGAGTCCCCAGGGGAAGCTTTCTTT. This gives the protein CAISESPGEAFF.